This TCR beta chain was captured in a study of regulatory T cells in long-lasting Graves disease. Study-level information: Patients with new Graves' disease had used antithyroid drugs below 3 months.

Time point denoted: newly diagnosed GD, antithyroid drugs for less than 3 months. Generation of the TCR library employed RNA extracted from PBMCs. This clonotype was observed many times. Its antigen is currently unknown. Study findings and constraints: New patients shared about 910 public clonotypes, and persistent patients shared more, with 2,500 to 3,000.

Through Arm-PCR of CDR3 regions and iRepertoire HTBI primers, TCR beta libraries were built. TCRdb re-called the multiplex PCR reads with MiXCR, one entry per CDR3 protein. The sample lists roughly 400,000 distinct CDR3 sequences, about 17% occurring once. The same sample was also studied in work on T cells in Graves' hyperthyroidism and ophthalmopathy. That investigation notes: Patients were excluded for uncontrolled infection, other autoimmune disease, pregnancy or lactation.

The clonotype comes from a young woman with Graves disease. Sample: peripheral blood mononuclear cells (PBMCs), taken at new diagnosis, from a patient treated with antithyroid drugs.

CDR3 sequence: CASSFSNQETQYF. CDR3 sequence (DNA): TGTGCCAGCAGCTTTAGTAACCAAGAGACCCAGTACTTC. This rearrangement joins TRBV12-3 or TRBV12-4 to TRBJ2-5, with D uncertain. Trimming shortened V by 6 bases and J by 0 bases, and 8 bases separated the two germline ends. The CDR3 is made up of 13 amino acids.